This is a list of T cell receptor beta chains from one sample in a study of T-cell memory formation after mild COVID-19. TCRdb reprocessed the 5' RACE reads via MiXCR and lists one record per CDR3 protein. The data contain 300,000 to 400,000 distinct CDR3 sequences, approximately 29% of them singletons. Sequencing was performed on PBMCs or a T cell subset sorted from them (not recorded which). The receptors come from an adult woman who had mild COVID-19 (a few samples of this study predate the infection). Cell type and time point are not known. Each CDR3 is given with its conserved first and last residue. D genes are given only for firm matches. The size entry is marked missing in some rows and otherwise reads once, few, many or a size class.

D gene,clone size,J gene,V gene,CDR3 protein,CDR3 DNA
TRBD1,NA,TRBJ2-7,TRBV9,CASSVAIGTGGYEQYF,TGTGCCAGCAGCGTAGCTATCGGGACAGGGGGCTACGAGCAGTACTTC
TRBD2,NA,TRBJ2-5,TRBV7-2,CASRLGLAGGQETQYF,TGTGCCAGCAGGTTGGGACTAGCGGGAGGGCAGGAGACCCAGTACTTC
NA,NA,TRBJ1-1,TRBV7-8,CASSYGRGGGEAFF,TGTGCCAGCAGCTACGGACGTGGAGGCGGTGAAGCTTTCTTT
TRBD1,many,TRBJ2-7,TRBV5-6,CASSLYAGQVYNEQYF,TGTGCCAGCAGCTTGTACGCGGGACAGGTTTATAACGAGCAGTACTTC
NA,NA,TRBJ2-3,TRBV19,CASSIHSRGPGPTDTQYF,TGTGCCAGTAGTATCCACTCCAGGGGACCCGGACCCACAGATACGCAGTATTTT
TRBD2,NA,TRBJ2-7,TRBV20-1,CSARDSGDSYEQYF,TGCAGTGCTAGAGATAGCGGGGACTCCTACGAGCAGTACTTC
TRBD2,NA,TRBJ2-7,TRBV12-3/TRBV12-4,CASSPSGGIDLGYEQYF,TGTGCCAGCAGTCCGAGCGGGGGGATAGACCTAGGCTACGAGCAGTACTTC
NA,NA,TRBJ1-2,TRBV19,CASLQGGYGYTF,TGTGCCAGTCTACAGGGAGGCTATGGCTACACCTTC
TRBD1,few,TRBJ1-3,TRBV5-1,CASSLEGGPGNTIYF,TGCGCCAGCAGCTTGGAAGGGGGCCCTGGAAACACCATATATTTT
NA,NA,TRBJ1-1,TRBV7-9,CAIQGANTEAFF,TGTGCCATACAGGGTGCGAACACTGAAGCTTTCTTT
NA,few,TRBJ2-1,TRBV6-5,CASRKKGVNEQFF,TGTGCCAGCAGGAAGAAAGGGGTCAATGAGCAGTTCTTC
TRBD2,NA,TRBJ2-5,TRBV5-1,CASSLEAGGQGTQYF,TGCGCCAGCAGCTTGGAAGCGGGGGGGCAGGGGACCCAGTACTTC
NA,NA,TRBJ2-2,TRBV5-1,CASGNRLGLNTGELFF,TGCGCCAGCGGCAACCGTCTAGGGTTGAACACCGGGGAGCTGTTTTTT
NA,NA,TRBJ2-1,TRBV7-8,CASSTRVGYNEQFF,TGTGCCAGCAGCACCCGCGTAGGGTACAATGAGCAGTTCTTC
TRBD1,many,TRBJ1-1,TRBV20-1,CSARWQGAIRDTEAFF,TGCAGTGCTAGATGGCAGGGGGCAATCCGGGACACTGAAGCTTTCTTT
TRBD1,few,TRBJ2-5,TRBV4-1,CASSQGTGYGTQYF,TGCGCCAGCAGCCAGGGGACAGGGTACGGGACCCAGTACTTC
NA,few,TRBJ1-1,TRBV2,CASSDRRSGNTEAFF,TGTGCCAGCAGTGATCGACGTTCGGGGAACACTGAAGCTTTCTTT
TRBD2,few,TRBJ2-7,TRBV4-1,CASSQDPGGYYEQYF,TGCGCCAGCAGCCAAGATCCGGGGGGGTACTACGAGCAGTACTTC
TRBD1,NA,TRBJ2-3,TRBV5-6,CASSLVRSGGDTQYF,TGTGCCAGCAGCTTGGTGAGATCAGGGGGCGATACGCAGTATTTT
NA,NA,TRBJ2-3,TRBV5-1,CASSFRVADTQYF,TGCGCCAGCAGCTTCAGAGTGGCAGATACGCAGTATTTT
NA,NA,TRBJ2-7,TRBV9,CASSVANGYEQYF,TGTGCCAGCAGCGTAGCAAACGGTTACGAGCAGTACTTC
TRBD1,NA,TRBJ1-5,TRBV5-1,CASSAGTEDQPQHF,TGCGCCAGCAGCGCGGGGACAGAAGATCAGCCCCAGCATTTT
NA,few,TRBJ1-2,TRBV20-1,CSARDPGQINYGYTF,TGCAGTGCTAGAGATCCCGGACAGATAAACTATGGCTACACCTTC
TRBD1,NA,TRBJ2-7,TRBV12-3/TRBV12-4,CASNQPGQNYEQYF,TGTGCCAGCAACCAACCGGGACAGAATTACGAGCAGTACTTC
NA,NA,TRBJ1-1,TRBV12-3/TRBV12-4,CASSSSGSGDTEAFF,TGTGCCAGCAGTTCTTCAGGGAGCGGGGACACTGAAGCTTTCTTT
NA,few,TRBJ1-1,TRBV6-1,CASSEGPNTEAFF,TGTGCCAGCAGTGAGGGTCCGAACACTGAAGCTTTCTTT
TRBD2,NA,TRBJ2-7,TRBV5-1,CASSMTSGGVYEQYF,TGCGCCAGCAGCATGACTAGCGGGGGAGTGTACGAGCAGTACTTC
NA,NA,TRBJ2-3,TRBV9,CASSGTGADTQYF,TGTGCCAGCAGTGGTACGGGGGCAGATACGCAGTATTTT
NA,NA,TRBJ2-7,TRBV7-9,CASSYQGGSYEQYF,TGTGCCAGCAGCTACCAGGGGGGATCCTACGAGCAGTACTTC
NA,few,TRBJ2-3,TRBV12-3/TRBV12-4,CASRSSGVQVDTQYF,TGTGCCAGCAGGTCGTCGGGAGTGCAGGTAGATACGCAGTATTTT
NA,many,TRBJ2-5,TRBV29-1,CSVGSHEQETQYF,TGCAGCGTTGGGTCCCACGAGCAAGAGACCCAGTACTTC
NA,NA,TRBJ1-1,TRBV12-5,CASGYSSEDAEAFF,TGTGCTAGTGGTTACTCCTCTGAGGACGCTGAAGCTTTCTTT
TRBD1,few,TRBJ1-1,TRBV6-1,CASSATGSSTEAFF,TGTGCCAGCAGTGCGACAGGGAGTAGCACTGAAGCTTTCTTT
TRBD2,few,TRBJ2-1,TRBV20-1,CSARDPLAGARNEQFF,TGCAGTGCTAGAGATCCCTTAGCGGGAGCGAGGAATGAGCAGTTCTTC
NA,few,TRBJ1-6,TRBV18,CASSPMSESPLHF,TGTGCCAGCTCACCAATGTCAGAGTCACCCCTCCACTTT
TRBD2,NA,TRBJ2-3,TRBV7-9,CASSSRGDWYTDTQYF,TGTGCCAGCAGCTCTCGGGGGGATTGGTACACAGATACGCAGTATTTT
TRBD1,NA,TRBJ2-3,TRBV6-5,CASSFSDRVADTQYF,TGTGCCAGCAGCTTCTCGGACAGGGTCGCAGATACGCAGTATTTT
NA,NA,TRBJ1-1,TRBV4-1,CASSQPRRGNTEAFF,TGCGCCAGCAGCCAACCCCGACGGGGGAACACTGAAGCTTTCTTT